This TCR beta chain comes out of a study of blood T cell repertoires in COVID-19. Study-level information: Sites in the United States, Italy and Spain provided acute and convalescent COVID-19 samples. The analysed material was cDNA or gDNA that came from T cells, B-cell-depleted T cells, or PBMCs.

Original processing methods: It was from reference gene primer amplification that nucleated cell counts were estimated. The repertoire was sequenced with immunoSEQ multiplex PCR; TCRdb's copy has only in-frame clones and lacks some. V and J calls and clone size come straight from that table; D and trimming were deduced from the DNA. The sample records 50,000 to 70,000 clones, roughly 90% being singletons. Sequenced material: peripheral blood. The receptor was derived from a woman of 80 years or more with active COVID-19.

Written as DNA, the CDR3 is TGCGCCAGCAGCCGCAGCACCGCGACAGGGACAGATACGCAGTATTTT. Protein: CASSRSTATGTDTQYF. The chain uses TRBV5-1 and TRBJ2-3; 7 nucleotides agree with TRBD1. The CDR3 consists of 16 residues. Germline V gene lookup returns CDR1 SGHRS and CDR2 YFSETQ. Trimming cost V 4 bases and J 3 bases; bases outside gene matches: 11.